One and the same sample provided the 8 T cell receptor beta chains below, sequenced in a study of shared clonotypes between healthy human individuals. Assay used: immunoSEQ multiplex PCR; TCRdb lists only in-frame clones, some missing. The table shows a few million clones, with 90% to 95% occurring only once. Specimen: naive CD4+ T cells sorted from blood. The sample's subset: CD45RA+ positively selected. Receptor source: a young man in good health.

The V gene is TRBV4-1, the J gene TRBJ2-1; the D is unclear. CDR1 is MGHRA and CDR2 is YSYEKL in the germline V gene. Trimming stripped 3 bases from V and 4 bases from J, with 13 bases between. CDR3 size: 15 residues. CDR3 in amino acids: CASSQDGSLYNEQFF. The CDR3 bases are TGCGCCAGCAGCCAGGACGGTTCTCTATACAATGAGCAGTTCTTC.

The chain joins TRBV6-1 to TRBJ1-2; 9 nucleotides align to TRBD1. Trimming took 6 bases from V and 8 from J; bases not matched to a gene: 7. Germline CDR1 MNHNS, CDR2 SASEGT. CDR3 length: 13 amino acids. The CDR3 DNA follows: TGTGCCAGCAGCGATGGGACAGGGAAGGGCTACACCTTC. This translates into CASSDGTGKGYTF.

The gene calls are TRBV5-6 and TRBJ2-5; 12 bases match TRBD1. Unmatched junction bases numbered 13, after V lost 3 bases and J lost 4 bases. Germline CDR1 and CDR2: SGHDT and YYEEEE. This CDR3 contains 18 residues. CDR3 loop: CASSWGQGALLQGETQYF. In nucleotides, the CDR3 is TGTGCCAGCAGCTGGGGACAGGGGGCCCTATTACAGGGAGAGACCCAGTACTTC. Variable domain in full (rest from reference TRBV5-6 and TRBJ2-5): DAGVTQSPTHLIKTRGQQVTLRCSPKSGHDTVSWYQQALGQGPQFIFQYYEEEERQRGNFPDRFSGHQFPNYSSELNVNALLLGDSALYLCASSWGQGALLQGETQYFGPGTRLLVL.

V and J are TRBV30 and TRBJ2-3, with a tentative D call TRBD2 (7 bases). V lost 0 bases and J 5 bases, leaving 15 bases between the germline ends. The CDR3 covers 15 residues. Germline V lookup: CDR1 GTSNPN, CDR2 SVGIG (reference sequence). DNA of the CDR3: TGTGCCTGGAGTGTGGGAGGGGGGCAAGGAGATACGCAGTATTTT. This gives the protein CAWSVGGGQGDTQYF.

Concerning this clone: This CDR3 is also generated by other DNA sequences in the sample. The chain combines TRBV28 with TRBJ1-2; 11 bases agree with TRBD1. CDR1 is MDHEN and CDR2 is SYDVKM in the germline V gene. The junction had 11 bases not matched to a gene; V was cut back by 6 bases and J by 8 bases. This CDR3 has 15 amino acids. The CDR3 is CASRPPGQGARGYTF. CDR3 coding DNA: TGTGCCAGCAGACCGCCAGGACAGGGGGCGCGGGGCTACACCTTC.

V and J are TRBV30 and TRBJ2-7; D not certain. In germline, CDR1 is GTSNPN, CDR2 SVGIG (reference sequence). The V end lost 2 bases, the J end lost 5 bases, and 7 bases lay between the germline ends. The CDR3 has 11 residues. The CDR3 bases are TGTGCCTGGAGTCCACGGAACGAGCAGTACTTC. It codes for CAWSPRNEQYF.

The chain couples TRBV2 to TRBJ2-7, with D perhaps matching TRBD1 (6 bases). This CDR3 has 14 amino acids. Trimming shortened V by 8 bases and J by 2 bases, and 16 bases separated the two germline ends. CDR1 is SNHLY, CDR2 FYNNEI, per germline. CDR3 residues: CASGKQGIAYEQYF. The CDR3 nucleotides are TGTGCCAGCGGAAAGCAGGGGATCGCCTACGAGCAGTACTTC.

The rearrangement links TRBV4-1 to TRBJ1-4; TRBD1 matches 11 bases. Germline V gene sequence: CDR1 MGHRA, CDR2 YSYEKL. Trimming cost V 4 bases and J 1 base; bases outside gene matches: 2. The CDR3 has 16 residues. Here the CDR3 reads CASSLGQGVTNEKLFF. CDR3 sequence (DNA): TGCGCCAGCAGCCTGGGACAGGGGGTAACTAATGAAAAACTGTTTTTT.